This T cell receptor (beta chain) was profiled in a study of cytomegalovirus exposure and HLA in healthy donors (TCRdb year 2017). About the full investigation: The 670 or so repertoires of the first cohort and the 95 to 150 validation repertoires were produced on the same platform, according to a later analysis. The study was designed to test whether signatures of past pathogen exposure could be identified by cataloging public T cell receptors. Besides the first cohort of about 730 subjects, a separate validation cohort made up of 120 different subjects was used. The study combined high-throughput TCR immunosequencing, statistical association of individual TCRs with disease status, and machine learning to predict cytomegalovirus infection status.

The donors belonged to the validation cohort of 120 subjects, which was separate from the approximately 700-subject first cohort. The investigation overall reported the following: The authors suggested that the approach could potentially be generalized to other disease states and immunological phenotypes. Of the cluster scores, roughly 95% were above 0 in a later analysis, which found that TCRs clustered in the first cohort also tended to co-occur in the 120 validation repertoires. The validation cohort had no HLA typing available for a later analysis, so co-occurrence within that cohort was assessed over all 120 repertoires. Three of the identified cytomegalovirus-associated TCR beta chains were confirmed in vitro to be specific for cytomegalovirus antigens. Most TCR sequences were observed very rarely across donors, whereas some public TCRs were present in many individuals. In the study, 150 to 200 TCR beta chains were listed as associated with cytomegalovirus. Cytomegalovirus status was reported to be diagnosed by the classifier with high specificity and sensitivity in both the original and validation cohorts.

A word on this clone: The clone's antigen remains unknown. Base qualities are missing; no much larger clone stands one base away.

Library preparation employed the immunoSEQ multiplex PCR assay. The paper's data handling went like this. A statistical classification framework was built to diagnose cytomegalovirus status from the catalog of TCR beta chain sequences. The source is immuneACCESS, and TCRdb retained only in-frame sequences with V and J called. Part of the clones is not carried over; for the studies checked, unresolved V genes explain less than half of this, and the remainder is unexplained. V and J calls and clone size come straight from that table; D and trimming were deduced from the DNA. The sample table records approximately 59,000 clones; around 92% of these occur just once. Jointly, the top ten make up roughly 5.3% of the sample. V loses 5 bases, J loses 2 bases, and the germline ends lie 10 bases apart. Taken from the germline V gene (reference sequence), the CDR1 and CDR2 loops are LNHDA and SQIVND. The CDR3 has 13 amino acids, counting the end cysteine and phenylalanine. Of all the DNA, just the CDR3 is kept, 39 bases in frame from base 1.

The clonotype was recovered from a man younger than 35 in good health and CMV-seropositive. Input material: PBMCs. The chain uses TRBV19 and TRBJ2-7; the D region possibly corresponds to TRBD2 (6 bases align). Here is the DNA: TGTGCCAGTAGTCCCGGACTACCCTACGAGCAGTACTTC. Its protein product is CASSPGLPYEQYF. Here the CDR3 is joined to the reference TRBV19 and TRBJ2-7 genes, and the full variable domain is: DGGITQSPKYLFRKEGQNVTLSCEQNLNHDAMYWYRQDPGQGLRLIYYSQIVNDFQKGDIAEGYSVSREKKESFPLTVTSAQKNPTAFYLCASSPGLPYEQYFGPGTRLTVT.